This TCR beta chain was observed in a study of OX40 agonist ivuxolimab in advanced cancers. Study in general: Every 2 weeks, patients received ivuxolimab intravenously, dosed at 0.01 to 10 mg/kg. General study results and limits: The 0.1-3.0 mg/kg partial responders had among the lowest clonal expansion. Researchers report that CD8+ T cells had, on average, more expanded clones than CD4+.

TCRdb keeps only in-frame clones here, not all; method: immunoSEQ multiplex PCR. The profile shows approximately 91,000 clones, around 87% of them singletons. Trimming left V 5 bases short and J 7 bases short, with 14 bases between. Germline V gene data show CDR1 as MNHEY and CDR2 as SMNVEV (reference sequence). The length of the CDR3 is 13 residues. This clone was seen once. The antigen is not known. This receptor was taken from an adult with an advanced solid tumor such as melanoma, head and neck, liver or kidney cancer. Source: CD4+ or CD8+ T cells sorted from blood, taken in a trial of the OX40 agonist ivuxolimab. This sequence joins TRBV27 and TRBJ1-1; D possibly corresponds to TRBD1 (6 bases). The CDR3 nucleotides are TGTGCCAGCAGTCCCATCACAGGGAATGAAGCTTTCTTT. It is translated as CASSPITGNEAFF.